These 6 T cell receptor beta chains originate from one sample sequenced in a study of blood T cells in healthy people across ages. A sample-barcoded 5' primer and a J-beta primer mix were used in a second PCR of about 6 to 12 cycles. TCRdb reprocessed the 5' RACE reads with MiXCR, giving one entry per CDR3 protein. The sample has roughly 680,000 distinct CDR3 sequences; 20% to 25% are singletons. Specimen: blood. The receptors come from a man aged 65 to 85 in good health.

This clonotype has ten or more counts. The chain carries TRBV28 and TRBJ2-5; D unresolved. Germline CDR1 is MDHEN and CDR2 is SYDVKM. CDR3 length: 15 amino acids. Deletions cut 2 bases from V and 1 base from J, with 11 bases between. The CDR3 loop reads CASSLGGSRQETQYF. The CDR3 DNA reads as TGTGCCAGCAGTTTAGGTGGCAGCCGCCAAGAGACCCAGTACTTC. Complete variable domain (other parts from reference TRBV28 and TRBJ2-5): DVKVTQSSRYLVKRTGEKVFLECVQDMDHENMFWYRQDPGLGLRLIYFSYDVKMKEKGDIPEGYSVSREKKERFSLILESASTNQTSMYLCASSLGGSRQETQYFGPGTRLLVL.

This clonotype was counted a single time. V gene TRBV6-2 or TRBV6-3 combines with J gene TRBJ2-1; D may be TRBD1 (5 bases). The germline V gene encodes CDR1 MNHEY and CDR2 SVGEGT. The CDR3 is 11 residues long. V lost 5 bases and J lost 10, with 9 bases in between. For the CDR3, the DNA is TGTGCCAGCAGTGACAGATGGGAGCAGTTCTTC. Amino acids: CASSDRWEQFF.

The rearrangement uses TRBV6-5 and TRBJ2-7; D gene ambiguous. This CDR3 region has 16 residues. V was pared by 0 bases and J by 4 bases, with 16 bases between. The germline V gene has CDR1 MNHEY and CDR2 SVGAGI. CDR3 nucleotides: TGTGCCAGCAGTTACTCGAGTTATGGTTCGGCGTACGAGCAGTACTTC. Amino acid sequence: CASSYSSYGSAYEQYF.

This clonotype showed up just a few times. The V and J genes are TRBV4-1 and TRBJ2-1; unclear D gene. The germline CDR1 and CDR2 sequences are MGHRA and YSYEKL. Trimming pared 1 base from V and 0 bases from J, leaving 7 bases between. The CDR3 has 15 residues. The chain's CDR3 is CASSQGADSYNEQFF. CDR3 DNA sequence: TGCGCCAGCAGCCAAGGGGCCGACTCCTACAATGAGCAGTTCTTC.

The rearrangement joins TRBV3-1 to TRBJ2-1; D is perhaps TRBD2 (5 bases). CDR3 length: 15 residues. The V end was cut by 2 bases, the J end by 8 bases, with 16 bases between. Germline assignment: CDR1 LGHDT and CDR2 YNNKEL (reference sequence). The CDR3 DNA is TGTGCCAGCAGCCAACGTGGGAGTGGGGTTTATGAGCAGTTCTTC. This codes for CASSQRGSGVYEQFF.

The genes are TRBV4-1 and TRBJ1-2; 9 bases are a match to TRBD1. Trimming took 5 bases from V and 1 from J; bases not matched to a gene: 20. Germline V CDR1 and CDR2: MGHRA, YSYEKL. The CDR3 is made up of 20 amino acids. CDR3 nucleotide sequence: TGCGCCAGCAGCACCCGTAAAGACAGGGGGGGAAGAAATGATAACTATGGCTACACCTTC. Its protein is CASSTRKDRGGRNDNYGYTF.